This TCR beta chain was obtained from a study of blood T cell repertoires in COVID-19. In the study overall: Donors in the United States, Italy and Spain gave samples during acute or convalescent COVID-19. T cells, B-cell-depleted T cells, or PBMCs supplied cDNA or gDNA.

From germline, CDR1 is SNHLY and CDR2 FYNNEI. V lost 2 bases, J lost 0 bases, and 14 bases lay in between. There are 17 residues in the CDR3. As originally analysed: Estimation of nucleated cell counts relied on the amplification of reference gene primers. This table comes from immunoSEQ multiplex PCR, and its TCRdb copy is limited to in-frame clones, with some not included. V, J and clone size are those of that table, while D and trimming were read from the DNA. Of over 150,000 clones listed, roughly 80% are singletons. The sample holds one count of this clone. The sequenced material came from peripheral blood. J is TRBJ2-4 and V is TRBV2, with D tentatively TRBD2 (5 bases). The sequence came from a woman aged 60-75 years with acute or convalescent COVID-19. The CDR3 is CASSEMGETIAKNIQYF. CDR3 DNA sequence: TGTGCCAGCAGTGAAATGGGAGAAACTATAGCCAAAAACATTCAGTACTTC.